This TCR beta chain is from a study of T cells after yellow fever vaccination. Study outcomes and limitations: Peaking on day 5 versus 15, the secondary response was faster but weaker.

Making TCR cDNA involved 5'RACE template switching, which added UMIs and a universal primer site. In TCRdb, the 5' RACE reads were re-called with MiXCR into one record per CDR3 protein. The sample contains 400,000 or so distinct CDR3 sequences, about 9.9% of which appear only once. This clonotype has more than one count but fewer than ten. What it binds is unknown. With V trimmed by 2 bases and J by 4 bases, 4 bases remained unmatched. This CDR3 comprises 16 residues. CDR1 is SGHRS, CDR2 YFSETQ, per germline. This receptor was identified in a man younger than 35 who received the YFV17D yellow fever vaccine. V and J are TRBV5-1 and TRBJ2-5; 14 positions agree with TRBD2. Source: PBMCs, taken on the day of the first yellow fever vaccination. CDR3 bases: TGCGCCAGCAGCTTCCGACTAGCGGGGGGGGCAGAGACCCAGTACTTC. It specifies CASSFRLAGGAETQYF.